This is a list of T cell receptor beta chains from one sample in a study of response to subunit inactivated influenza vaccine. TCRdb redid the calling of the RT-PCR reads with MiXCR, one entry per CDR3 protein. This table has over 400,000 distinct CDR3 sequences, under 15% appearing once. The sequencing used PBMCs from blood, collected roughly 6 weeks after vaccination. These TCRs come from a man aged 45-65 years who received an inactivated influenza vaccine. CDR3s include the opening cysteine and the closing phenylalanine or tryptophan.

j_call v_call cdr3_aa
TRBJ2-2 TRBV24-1 CATSDPRTGNTGELFF
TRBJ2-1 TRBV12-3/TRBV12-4 CASSLVSRGQGQFF
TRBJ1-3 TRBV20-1 CSARGTGTGNTIYF
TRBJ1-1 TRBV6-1 CASSPHDRESEAFF
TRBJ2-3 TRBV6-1 CASKGLAGPDTQYF
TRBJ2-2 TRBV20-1 CSARKVNTGELFF
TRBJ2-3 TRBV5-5 CASSFPDRVLEDTQYF
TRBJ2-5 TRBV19 CASSPGLAASLQETQYF
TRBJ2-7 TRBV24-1 CATITGNFYEQYF
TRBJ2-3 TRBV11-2 CASSFGLAGTDTQYF
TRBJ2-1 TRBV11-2 CASSAGTRGGNEQFF
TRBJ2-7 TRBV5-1 CASSLRTGSYEQYF
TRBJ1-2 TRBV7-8 CASSHGRELYGYTF
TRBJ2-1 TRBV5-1 CASSPFGGGSYNEQFF
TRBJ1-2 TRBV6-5 CASSYSWTGVDGYTF
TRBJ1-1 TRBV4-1 CASSQGVIRGNTEAFF
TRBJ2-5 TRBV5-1 CASSTSLGEETQYF
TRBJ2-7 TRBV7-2 CASSPDRGQLEQYF